Listed here is a single TCR beta chain. This sample stems from a study of blood T cell repertoires in COVID-19. Study-level background: Samples came from the United States, Italy and Spain, spanning acute and convalescent COVID-19.

TCRdb's copy holds only in-frame clones and misses some; the assay was immunoSEQ multiplex PCR. This sample has 150,000 to 250,000 clones, with 87% found just once. Study members were between about 18 and 95 years old and lived in 20 to 30 US regions. Germline assignment: CDR1 LNHNV and CDR2 YYDKDF (reference sequence). Trimming took 0 bases from V and 10 from J, leaving 18 bases between them. The CDR3 contains 15 residues. The sequenced sample was PBMCs or T cells enriched from blood (not recorded which). The source is a woman in her 30s who had recovered from COVID-19. V gene TRBV15 combines with J gene TRBJ1-1, with D perhaps TRBD1 (6 bases). The CDR3 nucleotides read TGTGCCACCAGCAGAGATCTCGGGGGGCGCGGGGTAGCTTTCTTT. As protein: CATSRDLGGRGVAFF.